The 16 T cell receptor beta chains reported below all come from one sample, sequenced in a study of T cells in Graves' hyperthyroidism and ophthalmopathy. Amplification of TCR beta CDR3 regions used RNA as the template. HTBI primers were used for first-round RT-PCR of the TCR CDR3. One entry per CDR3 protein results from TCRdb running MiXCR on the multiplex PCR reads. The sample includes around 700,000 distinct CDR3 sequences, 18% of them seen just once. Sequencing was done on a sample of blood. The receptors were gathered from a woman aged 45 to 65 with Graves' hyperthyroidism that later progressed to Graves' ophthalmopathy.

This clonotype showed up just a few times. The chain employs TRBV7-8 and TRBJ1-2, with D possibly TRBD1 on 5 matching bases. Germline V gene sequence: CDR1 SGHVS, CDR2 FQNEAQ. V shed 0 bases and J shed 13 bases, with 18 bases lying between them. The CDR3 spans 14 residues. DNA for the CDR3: TGTGCCAGCAGCTTAGCCCTTGGGGCGGAGGCAGGCACCTTC. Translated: CASSLALGAEAGTF.

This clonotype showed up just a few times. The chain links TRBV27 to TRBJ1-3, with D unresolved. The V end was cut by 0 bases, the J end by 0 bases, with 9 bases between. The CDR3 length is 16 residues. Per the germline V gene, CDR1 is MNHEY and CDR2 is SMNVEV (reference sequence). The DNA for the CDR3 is TGTGCCAGCAGTTTATCAGCGGGTTACTCTGGAAACACCATATATTTT. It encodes CASSLSAGYSGNTIYF.

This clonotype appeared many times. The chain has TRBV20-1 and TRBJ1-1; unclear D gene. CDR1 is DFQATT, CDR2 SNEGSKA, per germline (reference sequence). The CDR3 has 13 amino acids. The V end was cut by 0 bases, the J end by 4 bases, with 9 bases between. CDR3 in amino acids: CSARDIPATEAFF. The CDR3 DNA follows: TGCAGTGCTAGAGACATACCGGCCACTGAAGCTTTCTTT.

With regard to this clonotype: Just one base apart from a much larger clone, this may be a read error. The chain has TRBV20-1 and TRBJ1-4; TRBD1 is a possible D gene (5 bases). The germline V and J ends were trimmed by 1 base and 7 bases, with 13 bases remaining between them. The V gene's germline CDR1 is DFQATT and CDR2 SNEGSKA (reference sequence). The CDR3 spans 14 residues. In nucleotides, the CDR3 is TGCAGTGCTAGAGGAGGAGGGGAGGTTGAAAAACTGTTTTTT. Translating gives CSARGGGEVEKLFF.

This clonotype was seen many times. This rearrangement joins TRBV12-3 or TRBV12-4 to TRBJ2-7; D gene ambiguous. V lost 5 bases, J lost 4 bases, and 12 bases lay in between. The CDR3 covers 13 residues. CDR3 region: CASSLQTPYEQYF. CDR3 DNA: TGTGCCAGCAGTCTCCAGACTCCATACGAGCAGTACTTC.

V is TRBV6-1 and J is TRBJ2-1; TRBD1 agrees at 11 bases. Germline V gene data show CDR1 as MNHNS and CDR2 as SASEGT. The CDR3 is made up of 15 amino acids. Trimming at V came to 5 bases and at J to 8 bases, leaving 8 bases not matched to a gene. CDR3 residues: CASSRPGQGVYEQFF. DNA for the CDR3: TGTGCCAGCAGTAGACCGGGACAGGGGGTCTATGAGCAGTTCTTC.

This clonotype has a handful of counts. The CDR3 region has the DNA TGTGCCAGCAGCTTGGTTTCTAGGACAGAGAATGGCTACACCTTC. Its protein product is CASSLVSRTENGYTF. V gene TRBV5-6 combines with J gene TRBJ1-2; the D gene is possibly TRBD1 (6 bases). This CDR3 spans 15 amino acids. Trimming pared 0 bases from V and 6 bases from J, leaving 15 bases between. From germline, CDR1 is SGHDT and CDR2 YYEEEE.

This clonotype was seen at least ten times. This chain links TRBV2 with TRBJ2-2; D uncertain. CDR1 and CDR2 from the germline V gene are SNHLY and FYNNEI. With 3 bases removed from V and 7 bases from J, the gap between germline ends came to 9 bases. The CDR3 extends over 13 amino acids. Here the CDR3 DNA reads TGTGCCAGCAGTGAGACCCTTGACGGGGAGCTGTTTTTT. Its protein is CASSETLDGELFF.

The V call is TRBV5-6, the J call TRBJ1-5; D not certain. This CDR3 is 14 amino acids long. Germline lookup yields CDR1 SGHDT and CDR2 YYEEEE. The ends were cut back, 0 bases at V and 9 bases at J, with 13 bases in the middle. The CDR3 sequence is CASSLDGEARPQHF. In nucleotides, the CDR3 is TGTGCCAGCAGCTTGGACGGCGAAGCGAGGCCCCAGCATTTT. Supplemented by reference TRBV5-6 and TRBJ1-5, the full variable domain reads DAGVTQSPTHLIKTRGQQVTLRCSPKSGHDTVSWYQQALGQGPQFIFQYYEEEERQRGNFPDRFSGHQFPNYSSELNVNALLLGDSALYLCASSLDGEARPQHFGDGTRLSIL.

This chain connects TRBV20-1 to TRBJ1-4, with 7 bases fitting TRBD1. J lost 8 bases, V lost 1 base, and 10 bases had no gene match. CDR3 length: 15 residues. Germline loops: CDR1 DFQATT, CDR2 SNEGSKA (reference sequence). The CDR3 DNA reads TGCAGTGCTAGAGGGCCACAGGGGTTAAAGGAAAAACTGTTTTTT. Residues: CSARGPQGLKEKLFF.

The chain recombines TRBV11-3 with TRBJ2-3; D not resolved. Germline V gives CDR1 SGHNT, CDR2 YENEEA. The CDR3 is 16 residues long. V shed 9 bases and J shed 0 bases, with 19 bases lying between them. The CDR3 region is CASSINSFASTDTQYF. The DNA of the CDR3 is TGTGCCAGTAGTATCAACAGTTTTGCTAGCACAGATACGCAGTATTTT.

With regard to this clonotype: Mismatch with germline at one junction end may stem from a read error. As DNA, the CDR3 is TGTGCCAGCAGCGAGGACAGGGCACTCCTGTTGCACTTC. It codes for CASSEDRALLLHF. V and J are TRBV13 and TRBJ2-5; 8 nucleotides line up with TRBD1. Germline V gene lookup returns CDR1 PRHDT and CDR2 FYEKMQ (reference sequence). The CDR3 is 13 residues long.

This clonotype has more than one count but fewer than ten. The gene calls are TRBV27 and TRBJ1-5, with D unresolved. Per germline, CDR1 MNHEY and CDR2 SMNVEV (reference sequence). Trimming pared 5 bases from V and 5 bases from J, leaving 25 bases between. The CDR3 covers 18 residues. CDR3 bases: TGTGCCAGCAGTCGGAGGTTGGAGAATCGACAAAATTATCAGCCCCAGCATTTT. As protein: CASSRRLENRQNYQPQHF.

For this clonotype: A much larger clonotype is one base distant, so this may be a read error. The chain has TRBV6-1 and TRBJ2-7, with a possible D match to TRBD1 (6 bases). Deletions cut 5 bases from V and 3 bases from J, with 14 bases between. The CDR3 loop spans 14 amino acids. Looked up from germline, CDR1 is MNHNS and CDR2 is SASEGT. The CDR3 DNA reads TGTGCCAGCAGTCCCTGGGGCAGGGGCTACGAGCAGTACTTC. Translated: CASSPWGRGYEQYF.

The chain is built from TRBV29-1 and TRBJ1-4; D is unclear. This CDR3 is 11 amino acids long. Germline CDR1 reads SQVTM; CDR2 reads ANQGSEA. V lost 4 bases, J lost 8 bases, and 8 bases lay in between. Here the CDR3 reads CSVVVAEKLFF. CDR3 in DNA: TGCAGCGTTGTGGTCGCGGAAAAACTGTTTTTT. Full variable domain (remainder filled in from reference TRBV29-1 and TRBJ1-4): SAVISQKPSRDICQRGTSLTIQCQVDSQVTMMFWYRQQPGQSLTLIATANQGSEATYESGFVIDKFPISRPNLTFSTLTVSNMSPEDSSIYLCSVVVAEKLFFGSGTQLSVL.

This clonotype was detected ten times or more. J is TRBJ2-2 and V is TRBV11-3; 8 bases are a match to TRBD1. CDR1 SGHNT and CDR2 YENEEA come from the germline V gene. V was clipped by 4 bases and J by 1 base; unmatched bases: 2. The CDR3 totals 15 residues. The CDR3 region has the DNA TGTGCCAGCAGCTCCGGGACAGGGAACACCGGGGAGCTGTTTTTT. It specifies CASSSGTGNTGELFF.